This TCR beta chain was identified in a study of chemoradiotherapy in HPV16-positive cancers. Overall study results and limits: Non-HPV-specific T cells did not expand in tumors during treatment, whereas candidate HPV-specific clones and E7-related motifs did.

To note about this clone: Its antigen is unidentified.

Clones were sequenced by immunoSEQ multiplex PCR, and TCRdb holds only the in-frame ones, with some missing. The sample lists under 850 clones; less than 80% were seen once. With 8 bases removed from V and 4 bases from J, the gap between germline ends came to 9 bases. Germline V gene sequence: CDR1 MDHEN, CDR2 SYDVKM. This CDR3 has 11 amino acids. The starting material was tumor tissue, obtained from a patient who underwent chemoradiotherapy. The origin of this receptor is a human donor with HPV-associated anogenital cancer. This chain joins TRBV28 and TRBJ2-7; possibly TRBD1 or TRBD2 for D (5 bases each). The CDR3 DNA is TGTGCCAGCTCGGGGCTGTACGAGCAGTACTTC. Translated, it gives CASSGLYEQYF.